The clone carrying this T cell receptor beta chain has only one observation. Its antigen is not identified. CDR3 length: 13 amino acids. V lost 3 bases and J lost 4, with 7 bases in between. CDR1 MGHRA and CDR2 YSYEKL come from the germline V gene. Each subset's genomic DNA was shared equally among a number of immunoSEQ plates. The protocol was immunoSEQ multiplex PCR, while the TCRdb copy is restricted to in-frame clones and leaves out a portion. The sample has approximately 2,000,000 clones, just under 95% seen once. The data were taken from a study of shared clonotypes between healthy human individuals. Across the whole study: Used for every donor were three CD4 naive, three CD4 memory, two CD8 naive and one CD8 memory plate.

Study results and limitations: Clonotype sharing among donors likely depends on sequencing depth.

The sequencing sample was made of naive CD4+ T cells from PBMCs. Subset noted: CD45RA+ positively selected. The chain has TRBV4-1 and TRBJ1-5; D call uncertain. The sequence was obtained from a man between 18 and 29 years old in good health. Some clones in this sample may be carry-over from other donors' samples. This chain's CDR3 is CASSHTHNQPQHF. The CDR3 nucleotides read TGCGCCAGCAGCCATACACATAATCAGCCCCAGCATTTT.